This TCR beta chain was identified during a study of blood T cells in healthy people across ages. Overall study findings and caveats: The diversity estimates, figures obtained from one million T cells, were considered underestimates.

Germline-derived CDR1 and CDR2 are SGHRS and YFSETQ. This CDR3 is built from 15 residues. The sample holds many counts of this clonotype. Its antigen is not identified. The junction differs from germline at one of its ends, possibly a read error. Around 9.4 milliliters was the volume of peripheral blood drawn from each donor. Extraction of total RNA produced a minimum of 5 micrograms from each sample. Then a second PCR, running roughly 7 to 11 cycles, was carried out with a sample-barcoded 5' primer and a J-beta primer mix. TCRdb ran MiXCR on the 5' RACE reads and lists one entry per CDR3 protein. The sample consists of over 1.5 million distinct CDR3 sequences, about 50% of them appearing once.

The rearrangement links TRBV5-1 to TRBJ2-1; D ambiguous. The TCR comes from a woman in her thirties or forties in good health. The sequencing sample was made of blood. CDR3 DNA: TGTGCCAGCAGTTTATCAGGCACGTCCTACAATGAGCAGTTCTTC. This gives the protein CASSLSGTSYNEQFF.